This is a list of T cell receptor beta chains from one sample in a study of T cells in Graves' hyperthyroidism and ophthalmopathy. TCRdb re-called the multiplex PCR reads through MiXCR, storing one row per CDR3 protein. The sample has about 200,000 distinct CDR3 sequences, 17% seen once; the top ten hold around 52%. The sample consisted of blood. These receptors originate from a woman between 45 and 65 years old with Graves' hyperthyroidism. Both conserved end residues are part of each CDR3. D genes are given only for firm matches. Clone size is given for some rows only: seen once, a few or many times, or a class if the clone is expanded.

J	D	size	V	CDR3	DNA
TRBJ1-2	TRBD1	many	TRBV2	CASLTGLLGYTF	TGTGCCAGCCTGACAGGGCTCCTTGGCTACACCTTC
TRBJ2-7	-	many	TRBV27	CASSWAGEQYF	TGTGCCAGCAGTTGGGCGGGGGAGCAGTACTTC
TRBJ1-4	TRBD1	many	TRBV11-2	CASSLEGTGLNEKLFF	TGTGCCAGCAGCTTAGAGGGGACAGGACTTAATGAAAAACTGTTTTTT
TRBJ1-2	-	many	TRBV6-5	CASSYSGVAGANYGYTF	TGTGCCAGCAGTTACTCAGGTGTTGCAGGTGCTAACTATGGCTACACCTTC
TRBJ1-1	TRBD1	few	TRBV7-9	CASSKGTTTGARSRGNTEAFF	TGTGCCAGCAGCAAAGGAACTACGACAGGGGCCCGCTCTCGAGGGAACACTGAAGCTTTCTTT
TRBJ1-6	-	-	TRBV5-4	CASSLGHTEISPLHF	TGTGCCAGCAGCTTGGGCCACACTGAGATTTCACCCCTCCACTTT
TRBJ2-5	-	few	TRBV4-1	CASSQDARGETQYF	TGCGCCAGCAGCCAAGATGCCCGGGGGGAGACCCAGTACTTC
TRBJ1-1	-	many	TRBV7-9	CASSLASALTDTEAFF	TGTGCCAGCAGCTTAGCCTCAGCCTTGACAGACACTGAAGCTTTCTTT
TRBJ2-2	-	many	TRBV7-9	CASSPPPLRMPNTGELFF	TGTGCCAGCAGCCCACCGCCTTTGCGTATGCCAAACACCGGGGAGCTGTTTTTT
TRBJ1-5	TRBD1	many	TRBV2	CASGRTGQQPQHF	TGTGCCAGCGGACGGACAGGCCAACAGCCCCAGCATTTT
TRBJ2-1	TRBD1	-	TRBV6-1	CASSSTGQGGEQFF	TGTGCCAGCAGTTCAACCGGACAGGGCGGTGAGCAGTTCTTC
TRBJ2-1	-	many	TRBV24-1	CATSSEGPYNEQFF	TGTGCCACCAGTTCGGAGGGCCCCTACAATGAGCAGTTCTTC
TRBJ2-4	TRBD1	many	TRBV7-8	CASSTRSGTAQYF	TGTGCCAGCAGCACGCGGTCCGGGACAGCTCAGTACTTC
TRBJ2-1	-	many	TRBV7-2	CASSLVKAYYNEQFF	TGTGCCAGCAGCTTAGTTAAGGCTTATTACAATGAGCAGTTCTTC
TRBJ2-7	TRBD2	many	TRBV29-1	CSAELAGRDEQYF	TGCAGCGCTGAACTAGCGGGAAGGGACGAGCAGTACTTC
TRBJ2-1	TRBD2	many	TRBV29-1	CSGGGTSGNNEQFF	TGCAGCGGGGGGGGGACTAGCGGAAACAATGAGCAGTTCTTC
TRBJ2-1	TRBD2	-	TRBV25-1	CASRTSRDYNEQFF	TGTGCCAGCCGGACTAGCAGGGATTACAATGAGCAGTTCTTC
TRBJ2-1	-	-	TRBV20-1	CSARAPFKTSSYNEQFF	TGCAGTGCTAGAGCCCCATTCAAAACGAGCTCCTACAATGAGCAGTTCTTC
TRBJ2-7	TRBD2	-	TRBV28	CASSFLAGASYEQYF	TGTGCCAGCAGTTTTCTAGCGGGTGCATCCTACGAGCAGTACTTC
TRBJ1-2	-	few	TRBV7-8	CASSLARLKDRIQYGYTF	TGTGCCAGCAGCTTAGCGCGGTTAAAAGATCGAATACAATATGGCTACACCTTC
TRBJ1-2	-	many	TRBV28	CASSLPRLTSWMGYTF	TGTGCCAGCAGTTTACCCCGACTGACCTCCTGGATGGGCTACACCTTC
TRBJ1-3	-	few	TRBV30	CAWTSGSTIYF	TGTGCCTGGACCTCTGGAAGCACCATATATTTT
TRBJ2-1	TRBD1	few	TRBV5-1	CASRAPGTDNEQFF	TGCGCCAGCAGGGCTCCGGGGACAGACAATGAGCAGTTCTTC
TRBJ2-7	-	-	TRBV25-1	CASSEALQTTTYEQYF	TGTGCCAGCAGTGAGGCCCTTCAGACAACAACCTACGAGCAGTACTTC
TRBJ2-1	-	many	TRBV7-2	CASSPELGVSEQFF	TGTGCCAGCAGCCCCGAGCTGGGGGTTTCTGAGCAGTTCTTC
TRBJ1-5	TRBD1	many	TRBV2	CASSKDRARIQPQHF	TGTGCCAGCAGTAAGGACAGGGCGAGGATTCAGCCCCAGCATTTT